Listed below are T cell receptor beta chains from one sample, sequenced in a study of blood T cell repertoires in COVID-19. The assay was immunoSEQ multiplex PCR, and TCRdb's table has in-frame clones only and misses some. The sample lists more than 85,000 clones, more than 75% seen once, with about a sixth in the top ten. Input material: peripheral blood. The receptors originated from a human donor in a cohort sampled during active COVID-19. CDR3s include the opening cysteine and the closing phenylalanine or tryptophan. A D gene is named only where the DNA matches it firmly. The listing skips clone size in some rows; elsewhere it reads once, few, many or a size class.

j_call clone_size v_call d_call cdr3_nt cdr3_aa
TRBJ1-2 once TRBV12-3/TRBV12-4 TRBD1 TGTGCCAGCAGTACACAGGGGGCCTATGGCTACACCTTC CASSTQGAYGYTF
TRBJ1-1 . TRBV19 . TGTGCCAGTAGTATAGGACAGTGGAACACTGAAGCTTTCTTT CASSIGQWNTEAFF
TRBJ2-5 few TRBV6-6 . TGTGCCAGCAGGGAGAGGGAGACCCAGTACTTC CASRERETQYF
TRBJ1-1 . TRBV6-5 . TGTGCCATCTACTTTCCCGGCACTGAAGCTTTCTTT CAIYFPGTEAFF
TRBJ2-7 once TRBV27 TRBD1 TGTGCCAGCATTTCCGGGACAGGGGATGACGAGCAGTACTTC CASISGTGDDEQYF
TRBJ2-7 . TRBV25-1 . TGTGCGTCGACTAGGGGAATAGACGAGCAGTACTTC CASTRGIDEQYF
TRBJ2-4 . TRBV7-2 . TGTGCCAGCAGCTTAGTAGCGCCTGGGAACATTCAGTACTTC CASSLVAPGNIQYF
TRBJ1-1 . TRBV6-5 . TGTGCCAGCAGCACCGCAGGGGAGGGAGCTTTCTTT CASSTAGEGAFF
TRBJ2-7 . TRBV7-2 . TGTGCCAGCAGCCCACGGAGAACCTACGAGCAGTACTTC CASSPRRTYEQYF
TRBJ2-7 few TRBV5-1 TRBD1 TGCGCCAGCAGCCCCCGACAGGGCGAGCAGTACTTC CASSPRQGEQYF
TRBJ2-1 . TRBV3-1/TRBV3-2 TRBD2 TGTGCCAGCAGCCAAGATCCGGCTAGCGGGGAGGGGTTCTTC CASSQDPASGEGFF
TRBJ1-2 . TRBV29-1 TRBD1 TGCAGCGTTGACAGATCGGGACAGGGAACCTATGGCTACACCTTC CSVDRSGQGTYGYTF
TRBJ2-1 . TRBV28 . TGTGCCAGCAGTCCCATGGGAGTTCGAAGCTCCTACAATGAGCAGTTCTTC CASSPMGVRSSYNEQFF